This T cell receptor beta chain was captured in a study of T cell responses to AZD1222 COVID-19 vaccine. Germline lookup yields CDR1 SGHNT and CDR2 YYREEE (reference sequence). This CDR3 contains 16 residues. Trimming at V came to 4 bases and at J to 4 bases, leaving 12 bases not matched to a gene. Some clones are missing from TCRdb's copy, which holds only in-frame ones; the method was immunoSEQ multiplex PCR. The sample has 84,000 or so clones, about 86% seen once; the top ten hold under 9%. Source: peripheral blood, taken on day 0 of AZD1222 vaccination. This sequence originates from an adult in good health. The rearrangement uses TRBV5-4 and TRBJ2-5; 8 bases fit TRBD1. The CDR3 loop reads CASSTLDRGAAETQYF. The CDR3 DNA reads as TGTGCCAGCAGCACCCTAGACAGGGGCGCGGCAGAGACCCAGTACTTC.